This TCR beta chain was profiled in a study of lymphopenia after photon versus proton radiotherapy. Study conclusions and caveats: Relative stability marked proton patients; photon patients lost diversity and naive cells. Better survival with proton therapy was suggested as possible, not demonstrated. Larger post-nadir TCR diversity loss correlated inversely with survival in deceased patients. Post-nadir diversity loss with photons came from oligoclonal expansion, particularly CD8+ Temra cells.

About this clone: Its target is unknown.

Sequenced by immunoSEQ multiplex PCR; TCRdb stores in-frame clones only, minus some. The repertoire holds some 27,000 clones, with roughly four fifths as singletons. Trimming cost V 6 bases and J 1 base, with 3 bases left between them. The CDR3 has 11 residues. Germline CDR1 reads MGHRA; CDR2 reads YSYEKL. The receptor was isolated from a man between 50 and 59 years old with gastric cancer. The sequencing used peripheral blood, collected from a patient treated with photon-based radiotherapy. This chain joins TRBV4-1 and TRBJ2-5, with D unclear. CDR3 in amino acids: CASSLQETQYF. CDR3 bases: TGCGCCAGCAGTCTCCAAGAGACCCAGTACTTC.